The T cell receptor (beta chain) under discussion was sequenced for a study of identical twins. A universal primer site was incorporated via template switching, and the cDNA contained unique molecular identifiers. TCRdb ran MiXCR on the 5' RACE reads and lists one entry per CDR3 protein. This sample yields 600,000 to 800,000 distinct CDR3 sequences, of which 20% to 25% are seen a single time; 4% to 5.5% belongs to the top ten. Study findings and constraints: For out-of-frame beta sequences, excess twin sharing was weaker.

This clonotype was counted at least ten times. Antigen specificity is unknown. A read error may account for a junction end that differs from germline. This CDR3 is 11 amino acids long. Germline V gene data show CDR1 as MNHNY and CDR2 as SVGAGI (reference sequence). The data were also submitted as part of a second study, on T cells expressing NK-cell markers. In that study: What restricted sorting to alpha-beta TCR T cells in several experiments was an anti-gamma-delta TCR antibody. Dominant NKG2C+ clonotypes in over 5 donors made up about 1.0-7.5% of CD8+ T cells.

The origin of this receptor is a woman aged 18-35 years in good health. The gene calls are TRBV6-6 and TRBJ2-1; 8 positions match TRBD1. Sequencing used PBMCs. The CDR3 loop is CASSHSGGPFF. CDR3 DNA: TGTGCCAGCAGTCACTCAGGGGGCCCGTTCTTC.